The entry below describes one T cell receptor beta chain. The record originates from a study of blood T cell repertoires in COVID-19. Whole-study context: Material from acute and convalescent COVID-19 was sourced from the United States, Italy and Spain.

Clones were sequenced by immunoSEQ multiplex PCR, and TCRdb holds only the in-frame ones, with some missing. The sample yields some 200,000 clones, just under 85% seen once. From germline, CDR1 is KGHSH and CDR2 LQKENI. V lost 2 bases to trimming and J lost 0 bases; unmatched junction nucleotides: 9. This CDR3 comprises 18 residues. The sequence came from a human donor with acute or convalescent COVID-19. The donor label of this sample is uncertain. This chain uses TRBV18 with TRBJ1-4, with 7 bases matching TRBD1. The sequencing sample was made of peripheral blood. The CDR3 DNA sequence: TGTGCCAGCTCACCAATCCCTCTCGGACAGGCAACTAATGAAAAACTGTTTTTT. Translating it yields CASSPIPLGQATNEKLFF.